The 20 T cell receptor beta chains in this list originate from one sample, sequenced in a study of Graves' ophthalmopathy and Graves' hyperthyroidism. The authors amplified TCR beta CDR3 regions, and they did so from RNA transcripts for repertoire sequencing. HTBI-primed first-round RT-PCR preceded second-round multiplex PCR. TCRdb called the multiplex PCR reads again in MiXCR, with one record for every CDR3 protein. The sample holds over 650,000 distinct CDR3 sequences, 35% to 45% seen once. The sequenced sample consisted of peripheral blood. Receptor source: an adult man with Graves' ophthalmopathy.

The chain carries TRBV24-1 and TRBJ2-3, with D hard to call. Germline V gene sequence: CDR1 KGHDR, CDR2 SFDVKD. Trimming removed 5 bases at V and 5 bases at J, with 7 bases between. This CDR3 contains 12 residues. The CDR3 region is CATSVGGDTQYF. DNA for the CDR3: TGTGCCACCAGTGTAGGTGGAGATACGCAGTATTTT.

The table lists this clonotype with a count of one. The V gene is TRBV24-1, the J gene TRBJ2-6; D assignment may be TRBD1 or TRBD2 (5 bases each). Germline-derived CDR1 and CDR2 are KGHDR and SFDVKD. This CDR3 comprises 15 residues. Written as DNA, the CDR3 is TGTGCTAGAGGGGCAGGTTCCTCTGGGGCCAACGTCCTGACTTTC. Translated: CARGAGSSGANVLTF.

The table lists this clonotype with a few counts. This chain uses TRBV19 with TRBJ1-3; TRBD1 matches 10 bases. There are 17 residues in the CDR3. The V and J ends lost 4 bases and 1 base, in that order; junction bases with no gene match: 7. Germline values: CDR1 LNHDA, CDR2 SQIVND (reference sequence). The DNA of the CDR3 is TGTGCCAGTAGTAGGACAGGGGGATTGTCGTCTGGAAACACCATATATTTT. Protein: CASSRTGGLSSGNTIYF.

CDR3 coding DNA: TGTGCCAGCAGTGAAGTCGCTCGGGGTGAGGAGACCCAGTACTTC. Its translation: CASSEVARGEETQYF. The chain couples TRBV2 to TRBJ2-5; D may be TRBD2 (5 bases). The CDR3 is made up of 15 amino acids. Trimming removed 1 base at V and 5 bases at J, with 14 bases between. Germline lookup yields CDR1 SNHLY and CDR2 FYNNEI.

As concerns this clonotype: At one end, the junction sequence differs from germline, possibly due to a read error. The chain couples TRBV2 to TRBJ2-3, with D hard to call. In germline, CDR1 is SNHLY, CDR2 FYNNEI. The CDR3 covers 11 residues. The CDR3 region is CASSTRIQGTF. The CDR3 nucleotides read TGTGCCAGCAGTACCCGGATCCAAGGAACTTTT.

This chain connects TRBV6-6 to TRBJ2-2; D gene uncertain. The CDR3 contains 10 residues. Germline lookup yields CDR1 MNHNY and CDR2 SVGAGI (reference sequence). The germline V and J ends were trimmed by 5 bases and 8 bases, with 3 bases remaining between them. The CDR3 protein is CASSVGELFF. In DNA, the CDR3 is TGTGCCAGCAGTGTTGGGGAGCTGTTTTTT.

This clonotype was observed at least ten times. This chain joins TRBV20-1 and TRBJ2-7; possible D gene TRBD1, 5 bases. The germline V gene has CDR1 DFQATT and CDR2 SNEGSKA (reference sequence). Trimming took 4 bases from V and 2 from J, leaving 12 bases between them. CDR3 size: 13 residues. The DNA of the CDR3 is TGCAGTGCTAAGCGACAGCTAACCTACGAGCAGTACTTC. Translated: CSAKRQLTYEQYF.

This clonotype has a count of ten or more. The gene calls are TRBV9 and TRBJ2-7; TRBD1 is a possible D gene (5 bases). Germline V CDR1 and CDR2: SGDLS, YYNGEE. This CDR3 contains 15 residues. V dropped 4 bases and J dropped 3 bases, with 17 bases sitting between them. The CDR3 is CASSPRLTADYEQYF. For the CDR3, the DNA is TGTGCCAGCAGCCCGCGCCTGACAGCTGACTACGAGCAGTACTTC.

This clonotype was found many times. This chain links TRBV5-5 with TRBJ1-2, with 9 bases that match TRBD1. This CDR3 has 14 amino acids. CDR1 is SGHKS, CDR2 YYEKEE, per germline (reference sequence). V trimming: 4 bases; J trimming: 8 bases; junction bases outside the gene matches: 9. The CDR3 DNA is TGTGCCAGCAGCGTGGACAGGGGATCTCGCGGCTACACCTTC. It yields the protein CASSVDRGSRGYTF.

This clonotype was observed many times. The chain employs TRBV5-5 and TRBJ1-5, with 7 bases that match TRBD1. Germline V gene data show CDR1 as SGHKS and CDR2 as YYEKEE (reference sequence). The V and J ends lost 5 bases and 4 bases, in that order; junction bases with no gene match: 3. This CDR3 spans 13 amino acids. The DNA for the CDR3 is TGTGCCAGCAGTTCAGGGGGGAATCAGCCCCAGCATTTT. Amino acids: CASSSGGNQPQHF.

Comments on this clonotype: Here the CDR3 omits its conserved ending phenylalanine or tryptophan, so a read error is the likely source. The CDR3 nucleotides read TGCAGCGTCGACGGCGGTGAGTTCACTGAAGCTTTCTCT. Its translation: CSVDGGEFTEAFS. This chain links TRBV29-1 with TRBJ1-1; D ambiguous. This CDR3 comprises 13 residues. The V gene's germline CDR1 is SQVTM and CDR2 ANQGSEA. The V and J ends lost 6 bases and 4 bases respectively, with 15 bases between them.

The CDR3 is CASSRDRAISGYTF. The CDR3, as DNA: TGTGCCAGCAGTCGAGACAGGGCAATAAGCGGCTACACCTTC. This chain connects TRBV6-5 to TRBJ1-2; 7 nucleotides match TRBD1. V shed 5 bases, J shed 8 bases, and the junction held 11 bases outside the gene matches. Germline V gives CDR1 MNHEY, CDR2 SVGAGI. The CDR3 is made up of 14 amino acids.

The sample holds many counts of this clonotype. The rearrangement uses TRBV29-1 and TRBJ2-5; 8 nucleotides agree with TRBD1. J lost 2 bases, V lost 4 bases, and 6 bases had no gene match. The CDR3 totals 14 residues. The germline V gene has CDR1 SQVTM and CDR2 ANQGSEA. In DNA, the CDR3 is TGCAGCGTTGGAGCATGGGACAGGCAAGAGACCCAGTACTTC. Protein product: CSVGAWDRQETQYF.

A word on this clonotype: A much larger clone is a single base away; this may be a read error. This sequence joins TRBV19 and TRBJ1-2; 7 bases align to TRBD1. V shed 5 bases and J 1 base; nucleotides not matched to a gene: 13. CDR3 length equals 17 residues. The germline gives CDR1 LNHDA, CDR2 SQIVND (reference sequence). The CDR3 DNA is TGTGCCAGTAGTCCTCGAGAGACAGGGACCTATAACTATGGCTACACCTTC. It is translated as CASSPRETGTYNYGYTF. Complete variable domain (other parts from reference TRBV19 and TRBJ1-2): DGGITQSPKYLFRKEGQNVTLSCEQNLNHDAMYWYRQDPGQGLRLIYYSQIVNDFQKGDIAEGYSVSREKKESFPLTVTSAQKNPTAFYLCASSPRETGTYNYGYTFGSGTRLTVV.

The chain employs TRBV29-1 and TRBJ2-5; possibly TRBD1 for D (6 bases). The end of the DNA is better explained by TRBJ2-1, so the J call may be wrong. Looked up from germline, CDR1 is SQVTM and CDR2 is ANQGSEA. CDR3 length: 12 amino acids. CDR3 residues: CSVEQGYNEQFF. The CDR3 DNA sequence: TGCAGCGTAGAACAGGGTTACAATGAGCAGTTCTTC.

CDR3: CASSDGTSGGAETQYF. In nucleotides, the CDR3 is TGTGCCAGCAGTGACGGGACTAGCGGGGGGGCTGAGACCCAGTACTTC. The chain couples TRBV6-1 to TRBJ2-5; 16 bases are shared with TRBD2. CDR3 length: 16 amino acids. The V gene's germline CDR1 is MNHNS and CDR2 SASEGT. V trimming: 3 bases; J trimming: 5 bases; junction bases outside the gene matches: 3.

In this sample, this clonotype turned up a few times. V usage is TRBV19 and J usage is TRBJ2-7; D may be TRBD2 (5 bases). Trimming cost V 5 bases and J 2 bases, with 13 bases left between them. Germline V CDR1 and CDR2: LNHDA, SQIVND (reference sequence). The CDR3 length is 14 residues. CDR3 region: CASSPRVATYEQYF. In DNA, the CDR3 is TGTGCCAGTAGTCCGAGGGTTGCCACCTACGAGCAGTACTTC.

This clonotype came up many times. V gene TRBV4-1 combines with J gene TRBJ1-6; D unresolved. V was clipped by 1 base and J by 10 bases, with 5 bases between them. The germline gives CDR1 MGHRA, CDR2 YSYEKL. The CDR3 loop spans 12 amino acids. The CDR3 loop is CASSQVRSPLHF. Here the CDR3 DNA reads TGCGCCAGCAGCCAAGTTCGGTCACCCCTCCACTTT.

This clonotype was seen many times. V gene TRBV7-9 combines with J gene TRBJ2-7; D is undetermined. V lost 1 base and J lost 3, with 1 base in between. Germline V gives CDR1 SEHNR, CDR2 FQNEAQ (reference sequence). The CDR3 extends over 11 amino acids. CDR3 sequence (DNA): TGTGCCAGCAGCTTAGACTACGAGCAGTACTTC. Protein: CASSLDYEQYF.

As for this clonotype: This could be a read error, since a much larger clone is one nucleotide away. The chain is built from TRBV7-2 and TRBJ1-1, with TRBD1 as a possible D gene (5 bases). The CDR3 contains 14 residues. The germline gives CDR1 SGHTA, CDR2 FQGNSA. Trimming left V 5 bases short and J 6 bases short, with 16 bases between. CDR3 nucleotides: TGTGCCAGCAGCAAAGACGGGGGGGGACCTGAAGCTTTCTTT. Encoded protein: CASSKDGGGPEAFF.